Sequencing of this TCR beta chain was carried out in a study of cytomegalovirus exposure and HLA in healthy donors. Germline V lookup: CDR1 SGHDN, CDR2 FVKESK. The CDR3 extends over 16 amino acids. The data were produced by immunoSEQ multiplex PCR, yet TCRdb's version contains in-frame clones alone and is incomplete. The sample contains 200,000 to 300,000 clones, 90% of which appear only once. Broader study findings: The classifier reportedly diagnosed cytomegalovirus status with high specificity and sensitivity.

In regard to this clone: The antigen is unknown. Compared with germline, one end of the junction differs, possibly owing to a read error.

The chain couples TRBV14 to TRBJ2-6, with TRBD1 matching 11 bases. The receptor was derived from a woman aged 25 to 39 in good health and CMV-seronegative. What was sequenced was PBMCs. CDR3 in amino acids: CASSRTGGGGANVLTF. In DNA, the CDR3 is TGTGCCAGCAGCCGGACAGGGGGCGGTGGGGCCAACGTACTGACTTTC.